The clone carrying this T cell receptor beta chain was picked up many times. Each CDR3 protein gets one entry after TCRdb re-called the 5' RACE reads with MiXCR. Of 75,000 to 80,000 distinct CDR3 sequences in the sample, 4.5% to 6.5% were seen once. This sample is part of a study of neurological immune-mediated disorders. Trimming removed 6 bases at V and 2 bases at J, with 14 bases between. Germline CDR1 reads SGDLS; CDR2 reads YYNGEE. The length of the CDR3 is 15 residues. The chain combines TRBV9 with TRBJ2-2; D is uncertain. Sequenced material: PBMCs. The sequence was obtained from a woman in her 30s with multiple sclerosis. CDR3 loop: CASTSGNKNTGELFF. Written as DNA, the CDR3 is TGTGCCAGCACCTCGGGTAACAAAAACACCGGGGAGCTGTTTTTT.